The clone carrying this T cell receptor beta chain was counted a few times. Its antigen remains unidentified. This sample was taken from a study of immune cell composition in non-small cell lung cancer. Study observations and caveats: Clones >0.5% enriched in tumour were rarer in adenocarcinoma (around 35%) than squamous (about 80%). Lung squamous cell carcinoma tumours had significantly higher top 10 clone scores and productive clonality than lung adenocarcinoma. TIL tumour reactivity correlated with maximal tumour-associated clone frequency in adenocarcinoma. Tumour TCR-beta clonality was not significantly tied to smoking pack-years.

This CDR3 has 16 residues. Between the trimmed V and J ends, which lost 2 bases and 0 bases, there was a span of 12 bases. The germline CDR1 and CDR2 sequences are SGHTA and FQGNSA. Generated by immunoSEQ multiplex PCR, the TCRdb table keeps only in-frame clones and is missing some. The sample carries around 10,000 clones, 65% to 80% recorded once. The clonotype comes from a human donor with non-small cell lung cancer. Sequenced material: lung tumor tissue. This chain uses TRBV7-2 with TRBJ2-3, with D possibly TRBD2 on 6 matching bases. CDR3 sequence (DNA): TGTGCCAGCAGCTTATGGACTACCGGTAGCACAGATACGCAGTATTTT. It encodes CASSLWTTGSTDTQYF.